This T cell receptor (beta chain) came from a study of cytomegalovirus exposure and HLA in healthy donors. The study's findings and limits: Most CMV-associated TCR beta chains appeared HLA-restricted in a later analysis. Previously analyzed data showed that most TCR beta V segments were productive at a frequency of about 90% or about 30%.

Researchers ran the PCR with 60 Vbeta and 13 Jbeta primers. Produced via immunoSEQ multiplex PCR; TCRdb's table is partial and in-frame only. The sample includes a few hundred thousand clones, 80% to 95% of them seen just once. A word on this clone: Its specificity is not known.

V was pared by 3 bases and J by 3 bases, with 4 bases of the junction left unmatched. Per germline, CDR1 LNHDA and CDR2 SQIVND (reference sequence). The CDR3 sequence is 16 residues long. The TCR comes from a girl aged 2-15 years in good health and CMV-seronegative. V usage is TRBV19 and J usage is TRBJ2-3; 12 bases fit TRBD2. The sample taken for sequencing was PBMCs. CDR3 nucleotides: TGTGCCAGTAGTATTAGACTAGCGGGAGTAACAGATACGCAGTATTTT. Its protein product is CASSIRLAGVTDTQYF.